This T cell receptor beta chain is from a study of blood T cells in healthy people across ages (dated by TCRdb to 2014 to 2015). For context, the study as a whole: In model experiments, roughly one uniquely barcoded TCR beta cDNA molecule per two T cells was captured by template switching. To track age-related changes in TCR beta repertoire diversity, the study relied on deep sequencing normalized with unique cDNA molecular identifiers. Donors were grouped into four age groups: young (average 16 years), middle-aged (about 38), aged (around 62) and long-lived (approximately 81). For two donors (one aged 18 to 30 and one aged 80 or older), the study analyzed two additional independent replicas of 1 million unique cDNA reads from the same blood draw. Overall study results and their limits: Because the CMV infection status of the donors was unknown, age-related changes in expanded clonotypes may potentially have been confounded. Because profiling used bulk unsorted PBMCs, naive and antigen-experienced compartments could not be compared conclusively. Compared with the aged group, more naive CD4+ T cells, fewer expanded clones and increased TCR diversity were shown by the long-lived group, suggesting age selection. As age increased, observed TCR beta diversity per million T cells dropped in a roughly linear way, and a significant reduction was already evident by age around 41. The percentage of naive T cells measured by flow cytometry correlated strongly with observed TCR beta diversity. Estimates of total diversity from one million sequenced T cells were regarded as lower bounds and underestimates.

Systemically healthy Caucasian individuals from Russia, 35 to 50 in total and aged roughly 6 to 100 years, were included as donors. Each donor gave 9.5 to 10 milliliters of peripheral blood, drawn into EDTA-treated Vacutainer tubes. Ficoll-Paque density-gradient centrifugation was used to isolate PBMCs, with at least 7 million obtained per sample. Trizol reagent was used to extract total RNA from PBMCs, with at least 6 micrograms per sample. For every donor, flow cytometry on a PBMC aliquot measured the percentage of naive CD45RAhigh/CD27high T cells. Preparation of the library involved 5' RACE. The sample was run on an Illumina HiSeq 2500. The second PCR ran for about 6 to 12 cycles and used a J-beta primer mix along with a sample-barcoded 5' primer. A unique molecular identifier was introduced onto each TCR beta cDNA molecule by a template-switch 5' adaptor carrying 12 random nucleotides. At least 3 million CDR3-containing paired-end reads were obtained from each sample. First-strand cDNA synthesis was performed from all RNA using the Mint cDNA synthesis kit, with priming by a TRBC-specific oligonucleotide. After uracil-DNA glycosylase treatment, a first 18-cycle PCR used universal primers M1SS and BC2_uni_R on all cDNA. Turning to the authors' computational methods: For normalization, 1 million high-quality reads were randomly selected from each sample, with every read carrying a distinct molecular identifier. Reads with shared molecular identifiers were discarded instead of being binned into consensus sequences. MiTCR, with a Q25 quality threshold and the strictest error-elimination algorithm, was used for CDR3 identification, clonotype clustering and error correction. A nonparametric unseen species model using Euler transformation provided a lower-bound estimate of total TCR beta diversity. TCRdb trimmed public reads at Q25 via fastp, called clones via MiXCR and kept in-frame beta chains. Each entry is one CDR3 protein sequence, shown with its most common DNA and genes. TCRdb, not the authors, supplied the V and J calls. Across this sample there are around 990,000 distinct CDR3 sequences, with 20% to 25% seen only once. Less than 0.75% of the sample is in the top ten clones.

CDR1 and CDR2, looked up from the germline V gene, are SGHAT and FQNNGV. V is shortened by 2 bases, J by 3 bases, and the region joining them spans 13 bases. The CDR3 holds 15 amino acids from the cysteine to the phenylalanine. Only the CDR3 region is kept as DNA, spanning 45 bases read in frame from base 1. Comments on this clonotype: Its antigen specificity is not known. No base quality values were provided; no much bigger clone lies one nucleotide off.

The sample was also linked to a second study, of T cells of mothers and their children. As that second study puts it: Nine systemically healthy Caucasian individuals served as donors, namely three mothers together with their six children. cDNA synthesis consumed the entire amount of extracted RNA, loaded at approximately 1.4 ug RNA in each 15 ul reaction. Sample barcodes and 2-4 random nucleotides were added via the M1S primer in the second PCR. More than 8 million TCR beta CDR3 reads were obtained from each mother, and millions of reads were obtained from each child. Thymic selection similarly shapes TCR recombination output in related and unrelated pairs, with minor effect from inherited differences. Normalized repertoire overlap in related mother-child pairs was always slightly higher than in unrelated mother-child pairs, but the difference was never significant. Persistent microchimeric T cell clones were not detected, at a sensitivity of around 99 clones per million clonotypes. Deep NGS was used in the study to compare the TCR beta repertoires of mothers and children and to look for features that separate related mother-child pairs from unrelated individuals. The mean age was 40 +/- 4 years for the mothers and around 11 +/- 4 years for the children. After adapter ligation with NEBNext reagents, the libraries were sequenced on Illumina HiSeq 2000 with 100+100 nt paired-end reads. To prevent cross-contamination, the mother and child libraries were prepared one month apart and sequenced in separate runs. For each donor, somewhere between about 450,000 and 2,000,000 distinct TCR beta clonotypes were identified. Naive TCR beta clonotypes were estimated from low-frequency clonotypes matched to each donor's FACS-determined naive share, without sorting.

The receptor chain draws on TRBV11-2 and TRBJ1-1; the D gene is not confidently resolved. This TCR came from a girl between 2 and 10 years old in good health. What was sequenced was blood. CDR3 protein: CASSLSDGTYTEAFF. The sequenced DNA: TGTGCCAGCAGCTTATCAGACGGAACATACACTGAAGCTTTCTTT.